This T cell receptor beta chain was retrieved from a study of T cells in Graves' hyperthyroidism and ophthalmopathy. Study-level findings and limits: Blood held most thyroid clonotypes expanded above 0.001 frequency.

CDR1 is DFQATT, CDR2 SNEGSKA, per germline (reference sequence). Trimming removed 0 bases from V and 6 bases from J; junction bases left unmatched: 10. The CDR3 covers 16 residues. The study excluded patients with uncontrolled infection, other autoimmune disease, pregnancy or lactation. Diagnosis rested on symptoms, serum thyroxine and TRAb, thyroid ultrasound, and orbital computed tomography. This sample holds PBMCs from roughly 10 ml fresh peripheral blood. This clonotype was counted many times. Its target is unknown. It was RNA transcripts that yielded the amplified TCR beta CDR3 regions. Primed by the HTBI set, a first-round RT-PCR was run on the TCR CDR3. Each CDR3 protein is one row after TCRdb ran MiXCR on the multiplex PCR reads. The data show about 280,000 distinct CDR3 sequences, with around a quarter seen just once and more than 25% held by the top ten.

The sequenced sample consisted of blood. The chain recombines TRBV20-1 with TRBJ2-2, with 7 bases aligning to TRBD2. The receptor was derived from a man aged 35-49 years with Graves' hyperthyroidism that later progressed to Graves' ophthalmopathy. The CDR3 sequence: CSAREGGGLIAGELFF. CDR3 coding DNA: TGCAGTGCTAGAGAAGGTGGGGGACTAATCGCCGGGGAGCTGTTTTTT.